This note documents a single TCR beta chain sequence. The antigen this receptor binds is unknown. The record has no base qualities; no much larger clone is one base away. This specimen comes from a study of CD8 T cells in ankylosing spondylitis (dated by TCRdb to about 2017). Regarding the complete study: T cell receptor beta repertoires were profiled in healthy donors and ankylosing spondylitis patients so that disease-linked TCR variants could be found. Peripheral blood was sampled, and synovial fluid was additionally collected from ankylosing spondylitis patients. The full study cohort comprised 25 or so ankylosing spondylitis patients and over a hundred healthy donors.

TCRdb records Illumina HiSeq 2500 as the sequencer. TCR beta libraries were prepared by quantitative 5'-RACE with molecular barcodes. For the original study's pipeline: Disease-linked TCR variants were identified with a new computational method built on a probabilistic model of VDJ rearrangement. TCRdb ran its own pipeline on the public reads, namely fastp trimming at Q25 and MiXCR clone calling, and kept in-frame beta chains. Rows with one shared CDR3 protein collapse into an entry with the most common genes and DNA. The V and J calls and clone size are TCRdb's, not the authors'. This sample lists 390,000 or so distinct CDR3 sequences; about 22% were detected once. The top ten constitute 16% of the sample. On the study overall, not on this receptor specifically: The disease-linked clones were reported to be significantly enriched in matched synovial fluid samples from ankylosing spondylitis patients. Some motif variants were previously reported in synovial fluid and blood of reactive arthritis patients, suggesting common disease-initiation mechanisms. Blood from ankylosing spondylitis patients appeared to be characterized by a TCR beta motif composed of under ten highly homologous amino acid variants. The disease-linked clones showed a CD8+ phenotype and occurred at relatively low frequencies in peripheral blood.

For CDR1 and CDR2, the germline V gene (reference sequence) lists LGHDT and YNNKEL. For this chain, trimming is 1 base at the V end and 4 bases at the J end, and the number of junction bases without a gene match is 5. The CDR3 runs 16 amino acids, cysteine and phenylalanine included. Just the 48-base CDR3 DNA is kept, in frame starting at base 1. The V gene is TRBV3-1 and the J gene is TRBJ2-1, with 9 bases in between that match TRBD1. This clonotype was obtained from a male donor with ankylosing spondylitis. The sequencing input was blood, either unsorted or a sorted T cell fraction (not recorded which). This receptor carries the CDR3 CASSQGSTGGYNEQFF. The bases are TGTGCCAGCAGCCAAGGATCGACAGGGGGATACAATGAGCAGTTCTTC.